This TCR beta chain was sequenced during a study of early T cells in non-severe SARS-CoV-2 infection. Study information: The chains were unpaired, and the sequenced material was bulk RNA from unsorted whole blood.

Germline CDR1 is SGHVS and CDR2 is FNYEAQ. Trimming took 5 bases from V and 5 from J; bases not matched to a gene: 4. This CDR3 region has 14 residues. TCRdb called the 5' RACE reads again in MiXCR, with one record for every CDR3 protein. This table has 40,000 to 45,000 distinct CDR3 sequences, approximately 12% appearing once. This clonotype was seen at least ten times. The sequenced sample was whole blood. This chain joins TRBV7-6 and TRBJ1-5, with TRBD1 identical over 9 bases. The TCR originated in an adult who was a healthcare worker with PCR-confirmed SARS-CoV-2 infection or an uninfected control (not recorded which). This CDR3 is CASSKQGADQPQHF. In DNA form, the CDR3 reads TGTGCCAGCAGCAAACAGGGGGCCGATCAGCCCCAGCATTTT.